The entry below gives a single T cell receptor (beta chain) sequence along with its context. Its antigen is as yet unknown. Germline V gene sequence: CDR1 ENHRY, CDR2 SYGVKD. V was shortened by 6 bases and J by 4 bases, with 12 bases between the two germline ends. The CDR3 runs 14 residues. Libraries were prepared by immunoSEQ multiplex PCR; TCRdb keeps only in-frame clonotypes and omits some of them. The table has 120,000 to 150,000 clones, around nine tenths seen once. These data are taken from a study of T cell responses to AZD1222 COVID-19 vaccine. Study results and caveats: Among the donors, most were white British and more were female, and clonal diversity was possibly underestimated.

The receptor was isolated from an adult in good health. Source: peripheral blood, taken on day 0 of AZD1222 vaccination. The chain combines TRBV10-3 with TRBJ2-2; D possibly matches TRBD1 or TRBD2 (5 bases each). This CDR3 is CAIRLRDGTGELFF. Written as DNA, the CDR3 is TGTGCCATCAGACTCCGGGACGGCACCGGGGAGCTGTTTTTT.